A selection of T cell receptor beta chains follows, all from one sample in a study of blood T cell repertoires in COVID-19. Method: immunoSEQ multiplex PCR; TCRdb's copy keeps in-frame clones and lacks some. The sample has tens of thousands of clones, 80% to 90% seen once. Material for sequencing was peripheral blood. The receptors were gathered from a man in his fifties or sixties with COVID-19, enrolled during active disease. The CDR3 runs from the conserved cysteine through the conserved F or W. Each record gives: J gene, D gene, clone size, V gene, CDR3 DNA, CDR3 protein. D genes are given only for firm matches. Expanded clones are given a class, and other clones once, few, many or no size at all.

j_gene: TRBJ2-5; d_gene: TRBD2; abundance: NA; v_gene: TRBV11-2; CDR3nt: TGTGCCAGCAGGGGCGGCGGGGGGGCCCAAGAGACCCAGTACTTC; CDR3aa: CASRGGGGAQETQYF
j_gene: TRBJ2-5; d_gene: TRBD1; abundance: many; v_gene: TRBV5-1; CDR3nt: TGCGCCAGCAGCTTGGCAGGGACAGGGGAAGAGACCCAGTACTTC; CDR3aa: CASSLAGTGEETQYF
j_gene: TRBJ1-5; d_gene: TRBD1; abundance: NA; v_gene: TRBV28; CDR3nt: TGTGCCAGCAGTCCCTTCGGACAGGGGGAGAATCAGCCCCAGCATTTT; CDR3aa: CASSPFGQGENQPQHF
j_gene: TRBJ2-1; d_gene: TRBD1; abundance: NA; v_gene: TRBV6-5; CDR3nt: TGTGCCAGCAGAGGGACAGAATACAATGAGCAGTTCTTC; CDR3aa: CASRGTEYNEQFF
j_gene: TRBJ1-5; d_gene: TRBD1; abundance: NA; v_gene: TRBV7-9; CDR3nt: TGTGCCAGTCAACAGGGGGGCAATCAGCCCCAGCATTTT; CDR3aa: CASQQGGNQPQHF
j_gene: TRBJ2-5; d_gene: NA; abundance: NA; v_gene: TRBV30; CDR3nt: TGTGCCTGGAGTTCCCTATTCGGAGAGACCCAGTACTTC; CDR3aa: CAWSSLFGETQYF
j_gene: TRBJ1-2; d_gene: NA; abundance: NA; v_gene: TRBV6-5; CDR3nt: TGTGCCAGCAGAGGGTCGGAGGACTATGGCTACACCTTC; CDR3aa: CASRGSEDYGYTF
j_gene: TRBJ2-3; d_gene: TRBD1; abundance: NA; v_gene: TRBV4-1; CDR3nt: TGCGCCAGCAGCCAAGATCTGGGGACAGGGATATCAGATACGCAGTATTTT; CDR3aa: CASSQDLGTGISDTQYF
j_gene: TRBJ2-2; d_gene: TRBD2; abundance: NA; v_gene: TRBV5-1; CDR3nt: TGCGCCAGCAGCAGCGGGACGAACACCGGGGAGCTGTTTTTT; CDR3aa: CASSSGTNTGELFF
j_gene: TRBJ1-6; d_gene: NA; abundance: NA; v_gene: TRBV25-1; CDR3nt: TGTGCCAGCAGTGTGGGGCACACTTCACCCCTCCACTTT; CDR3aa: CASSVGHTSPLHF
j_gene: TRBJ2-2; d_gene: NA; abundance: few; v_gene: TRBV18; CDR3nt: TGTGCCAGCTCACCATCTAGCCCTGCGAACACCGGGGAGCTGTTTTTT; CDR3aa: CASSPSSPANTGELFF
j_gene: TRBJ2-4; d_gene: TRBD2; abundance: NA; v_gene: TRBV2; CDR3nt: TGTGCCAGCAGTACAGCCGGGAGACTAGCCGAGGCCAAAAACATTCAGTACTTC; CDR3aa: CASSTAGRLAEAKNIQYF
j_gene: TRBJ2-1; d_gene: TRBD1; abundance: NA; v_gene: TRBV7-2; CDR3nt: TGTGCCAGCAGCTTAGCGGACAGGGGAAACAATGAGCAGTTCTTC; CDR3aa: CASSLADRGNNEQFF
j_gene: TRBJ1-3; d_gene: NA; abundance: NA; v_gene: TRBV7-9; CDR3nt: TGTGCCAGCAGCTTAGCAGCGGGTGCTGGAAACACCATATATTTT; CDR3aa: CASSLAAGAGNTIYF
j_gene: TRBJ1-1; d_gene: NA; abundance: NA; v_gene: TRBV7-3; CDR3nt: TGTGCCAGCAGTCCCGGGGGAAACATGAACACTGAAGCTTTCTTT; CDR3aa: CASSPGGNMNTEAFF
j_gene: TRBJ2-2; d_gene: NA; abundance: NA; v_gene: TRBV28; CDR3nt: TGTGCCAGCAGTCTGAAGACAGCAAACACCGGGGAGCTGTTTTTT; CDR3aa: CASSLKTANTGELFF
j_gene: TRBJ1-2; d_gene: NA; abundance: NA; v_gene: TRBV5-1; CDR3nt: TGCGCCAGCAGCTTGACGGAGAACCACTATGGCTACACCTTC; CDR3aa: CASSLTENHYGYTF
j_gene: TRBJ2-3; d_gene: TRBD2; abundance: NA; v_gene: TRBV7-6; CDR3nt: TGTGCCAGCAGGAGAATCGGGGGGACCTATAGCACAGATACGCAGTATTTT; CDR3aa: CASRRIGGTYSTDTQYF
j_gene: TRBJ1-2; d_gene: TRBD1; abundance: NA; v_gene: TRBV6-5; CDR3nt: TGTGCCAGCAGTTACGCTGTTGGGACAGGCTATGGCTACACCTTC; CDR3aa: CASSYAVGTGYGYTF
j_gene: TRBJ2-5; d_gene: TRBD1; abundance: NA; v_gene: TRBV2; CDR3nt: TGTGCCAGCAGTGTGGACAGGCAAGAGACCCAGTACTTC; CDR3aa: CASSVDRQETQYF
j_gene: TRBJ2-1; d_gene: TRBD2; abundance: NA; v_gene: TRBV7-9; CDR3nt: TGTGCCAGCAGCGGGACTAGCGGAGACTACAATGAGCAGTTCTTC; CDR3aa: CASSGTSGDYNEQFF
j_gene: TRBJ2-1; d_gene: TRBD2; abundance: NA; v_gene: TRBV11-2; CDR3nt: TGTGCCAGCAGCCAAAGCGGGAGGTTGAACAATGAGCAGTTCTTC; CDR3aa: CASSQSGRLNNEQFF
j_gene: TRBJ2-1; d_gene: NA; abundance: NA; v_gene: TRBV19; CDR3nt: TGTGCCAGTAGTAGCGTGGGGGGTGTGTCCTACAATGAGCAGTTCTTC; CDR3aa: CASSSVGGVSYNEQFF
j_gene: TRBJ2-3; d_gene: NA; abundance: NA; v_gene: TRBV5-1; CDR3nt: TGCGCCAGCAGCTTGGACAGGGGCCAAGGGGGGTCGCAGTATTTT; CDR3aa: CASSLDRGQGGSQYF
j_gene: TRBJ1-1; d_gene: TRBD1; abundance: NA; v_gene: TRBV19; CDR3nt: TGTGCCAGTAAACTTCAGGGGGCGATCACTGAAGCTTTCTTT; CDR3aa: CASKLQGAITEAFF
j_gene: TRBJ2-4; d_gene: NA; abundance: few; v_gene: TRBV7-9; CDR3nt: TGTGCCAGCAGCTTAACGGCGGGCAAAAACATTCAGTACTTC; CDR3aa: CASSLTAGKNIQYF
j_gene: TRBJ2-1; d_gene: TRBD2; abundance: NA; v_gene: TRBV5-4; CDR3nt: TGTGCCAGCAGCTTAGGACTAGCGGGAGGGCCACCTGAGCAGTTCTTC; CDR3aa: CASSLGLAGGPPEQFF
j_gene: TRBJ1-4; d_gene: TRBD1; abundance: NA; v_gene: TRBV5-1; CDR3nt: TGCGCCAGCAGCCGCCGGACAGGGGCGGACGAAAAACTGTTTTTT; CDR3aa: CASSRRTGADEKLFF
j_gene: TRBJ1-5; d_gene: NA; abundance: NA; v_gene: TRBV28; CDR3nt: TGTGCCAGCAACGGACAGTATAGCAATCAGCCCCAGCATTTT; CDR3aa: CASNGQYSNQPQHF